The 28 T cell receptor beta chains listed next were all sequenced from one sample in a study of cytomegalovirus exposure and HLA in healthy donors. Primers for the PCR totalled 60 Vbeta and 13 Jbeta. Produced via immunoSEQ multiplex PCR; TCRdb's table is partial and in-frame only. The table lists some 150,000 clones, approximately 75% of them singletons. Sequenced material: PBMCs. These receptors all stem from a man aged 25 to 40 in good health and CMV-seropositive.

This clone was observed a few times. The chain recombines TRBV5-1 with TRBJ1-1, with D perhaps matching TRBD1 (5 bases). This CDR3 contains 14 residues. Trimming stripped 0 bases from V and 1 base from J, with 7 bases between. From germline, CDR1 is SGHRS and CDR2 YFSETQ. CDR3 region: CASSLGQSNTEAFF. The CDR3 DNA reads TGCGCCAGCAGCTTGGGACAGTCGAACACTGAAGCTTTCTTT. The complete variable domain, with remaining parts taken from reference TRBV5-1 and TRBJ1-1, reads KAGVTQTPRYLIKTRGQQVTLSCSPISGHRSVSWYQQTPGQGLQFLFEYFSETQRNKGNFPGRFSGRQFSNSRSEMNVSTLELGDSALYLCASSLGQSNTEAFFGQGTRLTVV.

The chain uses TRBV7-9 and TRBJ2-1; 12 nucleotides align to TRBD2. Germline CDR1 SEHNR, CDR2 FQNEAQ (reference sequence). V lost 5 bases to trimming and J lost 2 bases; unmatched junction nucleotides: 4. There are 16 residues in the CDR3. The CDR3 sequence is CASSHPSGGAYNEQFF. In DNA, the CDR3 is TGTGCCAGCAGCCACCCTAGCGGGGGGGCCTACAATGAGCAGTTCTTC.

The genes are TRBV7-9 and TRBJ1-1, with a weak D call TRBD1 (6 bases). The CDR3 runs 14 residues. Germline V CDR1 and CDR2: SEHNR, FQNEAQ (reference sequence). Deletions cut 7 bases from V and 3 bases from J, with 15 bases between. CDR3: CASTEHREHTEAFF. The DNA of the CDR3 is TGTGCCAGCACCGAGCACAGGGAGCACACTGAAGCTTTCTTT. The variable domain in full, with the rest retrieved from reference TRBV7-9 and TRBJ1-1, is DTGVSQNPRHKITKRGQNVTFRCDPISEHNRLYWYRQTLGQGPEFLTYFQNEAQLEKSRLLSDRFSAERPKGSFSTLEIQRTEQGDSAMYLCASTEHREHTEAFFGQGTRLTVV.

The chain joins TRBV30 to TRBJ1-1; D might be TRBD1 (5 bases). The V gene's germline CDR1 is GTSNPN and CDR2 SVGIG (reference sequence). CDR3 length: 12 amino acids. Trimming stripped 1 base from V and 7 bases from J, with 10 bases between. The CDR3 reads CAWSAGYDEAFF. CDR3 nucleotides: TGTGCCTGGAGTGCAGGGTACGATGAAGCTTTCTTT. The variable domain in full, completed from reference TRBV30 and TRBJ1-1, reads SQTIHQWPATLVQPVGSPLSLECTVEGTSNPNLYWYRQAAGRGLQLLFYSVGIGQISSEVPQNLSASRPQDRQFILSSKKLLLSDSGFYLCAWSAGYDEAFFGQGTRLTVV.

The chain uses TRBV2 and TRBJ1-6, with 8 bases matching TRBD1. V was pared by 5 bases and J by 5 bases, with 5 bases of the junction left unmatched. Looked up from germline, CDR1 is SNHLY and CDR2 is FYNNEI. The CDR3 has 15 residues. DNA of the CDR3: TGTGCCAGCAGTTACCACAGGGGGGATAATTCACCCCTCCACTTT. Translation: CASSYHRGDNSPLHF.

The chain uses TRBV5-1 and TRBJ2-7; TRBD2 matches 7 bases. V gave up 2 bases and J gave up 5 bases; unmatched junction bases: 7. CDR1 and CDR2 (germline): SGHRS, YFSETQ. This CDR3 spans 14 amino acids. Here the CDR3 reads CASSFLSGEDEQYF. Here the CDR3 DNA reads TGCGCCAGCAGCTTTCTAAGCGGGGAAGACGAGCAGTACTTC.

This clone turned up a few times. V is TRBV5-1 and J is TRBJ1-2, with 10 bases lining up with TRBD1. CDR3 size: 15 residues. The germline gives CDR1 SGHRS, CDR2 YFSETQ. V lost 2 bases to trimming and J lost 3 bases; unmatched junction nucleotides: 4. CDR3 amino acids: CASSLDRGRHYGYTF. The CDR3 DNA follows: TGCGCCAGCAGCTTAGACAGGGGGCGCCACTATGGCTACACCTTC.

The chain has TRBV4-2 and TRBJ2-3, with 10 nucleotides matching TRBD2. Per germline, CDR1 LGHNA and CDR2 YNFKEQ. The junction had 5 bases not matched to a gene; V was cut back by 1 base and J by 4 bases. CDR3 size: 16 residues. The CDR3 loop reads CASSQVSGGAADTQYF. CDR3 in DNA: TGTGCCAGCAGCCAAGTGAGCGGGGGGGCCGCAGATACGCAGTATTTT.

The rearrangement links TRBV5-1 to TRBJ2-3, with D perhaps matching TRBD1 (5 bases). The germline gives CDR1 SGHRS, CDR2 YFSETQ. The CDR3 has 15 amino acids. Trimming shortened V by 2 bases and J by 5 bases, and 15 bases separated the two germline ends. CDR3 sequence: CASSFGGQIQDTQYF. CDR3 DNA sequence: TGCGCCAGCAGCTTCGGCGGACAAATCCAAGATACGCAGTATTTT.

J is TRBJ2-7 and V is TRBV7-2, with a weak D call TRBD2 (6 bases). Germline CDR1 and CDR2: SGHTA and FQGNSA. Deletions cut 5 bases from V and 12 bases from J, with 17 bases between. The CDR3 is 12 amino acids. DNA of the CDR3: TGTGCCAGCAGCCCCCTTGGCGGGATGGGGTACTTC. Its translation is CASSPLGGMGYF.

This chain connects TRBV6-5 to TRBJ2-7; D is perhaps TRBD1 (5 bases). Germline CDR1 reads MNHEY; CDR2 reads SVGAGI. V shed 6 bases and J shed 4 bases, with 16 bases lying between them. The CDR3 sequence is 14 residues long. CDR3 nucleotides: TGTGCCAGCAGCATTCTTGGGGCCAAATACGAGCAGTACTTC. This encodes CASSILGAKYEQYF.

The chain employs TRBV4-1 and TRBJ2-5, with 10 bases that match TRBD1. Germline loops: CDR1 MGHRA, CDR2 YSYEKL. This CDR3 contains 16 residues. The V segment lost 3 bases and the J segment 5 bases; nucleotides outside the gene matches: 9. CDR3 nucleotide sequence: TGCGCCAGCAGCCAGAGACAGGGGGCGGTAGCGGAGACCCAGTACTTC. Its translation: CASSQRQGAVAETQYF.

The chain joins TRBV2 to TRBJ1-6, with D possibly being TRBD1 (6 bases). The CDR3 spans 14 residues. Germline V gene sequence: CDR1 SNHLY, CDR2 FYNNEI. Trimming removed 6 bases at V and 10 bases at J, with 16 bases between. The CDR3 region has the DNA TGTGCCAGCAGCAGGGACAACCGGGGCTCACCCCTCCACTTT. Its translation: CASSRDNRGSPLHF.

The genes are TRBV29-1 and TRBJ1-1; D is uncertain. Germline CDR1 is SQVTM and CDR2 is ANQGSEA. The CDR3 is made up of 10 amino acids. V was pared by 8 bases and J by 5 bases, with 9 bases between. CDR3 protein: CSLGETEAFF. CDR3 DNA: TGCAGCCTTGGGGAGACTGAAGCTTTCTTT.

In its sample, this clone was seen a few times. This chain joins TRBV6-5 and TRBJ2-1; the match to TRBD1 covers 7 bases. J lost 7 bases, V lost 6 bases, and 3 bases had no gene match. This CDR3 region has 12 residues. Per germline, CDR1 MNHEY and CDR2 SVGAGI. The CDR3 loop reads CASSPGQNEQFF. The CDR3 nucleotides read TGTGCCAGCAGCCCGGGACAGAATGAGCAGTTCTTC.

The chain combines TRBV7-9 with TRBJ1-1; 7 bases match TRBD1. Germline trimming cut 0 bases from V and 4 bases from J; bases unmatched to any gene: 2. The CDR3 runs to 14 residues. Germline V gives CDR1 SEHNR, CDR2 FQNEAQ (reference sequence). DNA for the CDR3: TGTGCCAGCAGCTTAGCGTACAGGGGCACTGAAGCTTTCTTT. Translated, it gives CASSLAYRGTEAFF.

The V call is TRBV6-5, the J call TRBJ2-7, with TRBD1 identical over 10 bases. J lost 5 bases, V lost 2 bases, and 3 bases had no gene match. In germline, CDR1 is MNHEY, CDR2 SVGAGI. The CDR3 runs 14 residues. CDR3 sequence (DNA): TGTGCCAGCAGTTACGGGACAGGGGTCCACGAGCAGTACTTC. This codes for CASSYGTGVHEQYF.

V gene TRBV19 combines with J gene TRBJ1-5; no firm D call. This CDR3 contains 14 residues. V lost 6 bases and J 0 bases, leaving 9 bases between the germline ends. Per the germline V gene, CDR1 is LNHDA and CDR2 is SQIVND (reference sequence). The chain's CDR3 is CASRQSNSNQPQHF. DNA for the CDR3: TGTGCCAGTAGGCAGTCGAATAGCAATCAGCCCCAGCATTTT. Looking up the rest from reference TRBV19 and TRBJ1-5 gives the full variable domain: DGGITQSPKYLFRKEGQNVTLSCEQNLNHDAMYWYRQDPGQGLRLIYYSQIVNDFQKGDIAEGYSVSREKKESFPLTVTSAQKNPTAFYLCASRQSNSNQPQHFGDGTRLSIL.

This rearrangement joins TRBV4-1 to TRBJ1-3; D might be TRBD1 (5 bases). CDR3 length: 15 residues. CDR1 and CDR2 (germline): MGHRA, YSYEKL. V was pared by 1 base and J by 2 bases, with 9 bases between. CDR3 DNA: TGCGCCAGCAGCCAAGTTGACAGTGCTGGAAACACCATATATTTT. Translation: CASSQVDSAGNTIYF.

The rearrangement uses TRBV7-2 and TRBJ2-2; 9 bases are shared with TRBD1. The germline V gene has CDR1 SGHTA and CDR2 FQGNSA. This CDR3 comprises 16 residues. Losses at the gene ends were 4 bases for V and 4 bases for J; bases not matched to a gene: 7. CDR3 nucleotide sequence: TGTGCCAGCAGCTCTTGGACAGGGGCAAGCACCGGGGAGCTGTTTTTT. This encodes CASSSWTGASTGELFF.

Only a few counts were recorded for this clone. The chain couples TRBV10-1 to TRBJ2-1; D possibly corresponds to TRBD2 (5 bases). Germline assignment: CDR1 WNHNN and CDR2 SYGVQD (reference sequence). The CDR3 length is 13 residues. Trimming stripped 3 bases from V and 13 bases from J, with 16 bases between. The CDR3 sequence: CASSEGGTGVQFF. DNA of the CDR3: TGCGCCAGCAGTGAAGGAGGAACTGGTGTCCAGTTCTTC.

This clone was picked up one time. J is TRBJ1-3 and V is TRBV7-9; D perhaps matches TRBD1 (5 bases). V dropped 0 bases and J dropped 4 bases, with 13 bases sitting between them. This CDR3 has 16 amino acids. Germline V gives CDR1 SEHNR, CDR2 FQNEAQ (reference sequence). CDR3 DNA: TGTGCCAGCAGCTTAGCGCTCAGGGCAACCGGAAACACCATATATTTT. Translating it yields CASSLALRATGNTIYF.

The rearrangement uses TRBV18 and TRBJ1-4; possibly TRBD1 for D (5 bases). Trimming took off 3 bases at V and 5 bases at J, with 7 bases between the two ends. This CDR3 is built from 13 residues. From germline, CDR1 is KGHSH and CDR2 LQKENI. The CDR3 loop reads CASSPTANEKLFF. DNA of the CDR3: TGTGCCAGCTCACCGACAGCAAATGAAAAACTGTTTTTT. Full variable domain (remainder filled in from reference TRBV18 and TRBJ1-4): NAGVMQNPRHLVRRRGQEARLRCSPMKGHSHVYWYRQLPEEGLKFMVYLQKENIIDESGMPKERFSAEFPKEGPSILRIQQVVRGDSAAYFCASSPTANEKLFFGSGTQLSVL.

The rearrangement uses TRBV13 and TRBJ1-6; perhaps TRBD1 as D (5 bases). Trimming stripped 5 bases from V and 9 bases from J, with 14 bases between. This CDR3 is built from 14 residues. Germline CDR1 is PRHDT and CDR2 is FYEKMQ (reference sequence). CDR3 coding DNA: TGTGCCAGCAGCATTGGGGGTAGCGGTTCACCCCTCCACTTT. Translated: CASSIGGSGSPLHF.

This chain connects TRBV2 to TRBJ1-5; 7 bases agree with TRBD1. Germline values: CDR1 SNHLY, CDR2 FYNNEI. The ends lost 5 bases at V and 3 bases at J; junction bases unmatched: 4. The CDR3 loop spans 14 amino acids. Written as DNA, the CDR3 is TGTGCCAGCAGTTCTGGGACAGTCAATCAGCCCCAGCATTTT. The encoded protein is CASSSGTVNQPQHF.

The chain couples TRBV6-1 to TRBJ2-7; 7 bases agree with TRBD2. Losses at the gene ends were 7 bases for V and 3 bases for J; bases not matched to a gene: 12. The CDR3 is 15 residues long. Germline V lookup: CDR1 MNHNS, CDR2 SASEGT. The CDR3 nucleotides are TGTGCCAGCATCCTGGGGGGGACTGTTATCTACGAGCAGTACTTC. Translated, it gives CASILGGTVIYEQYF.

This chain uses TRBV30 with TRBJ1-5, with 7 bases fitting TRBD1. CDR1 GTSNPN and CDR2 SVGIG come from the germline V gene (reference sequence). The CDR3 contains 13 residues. Germline trimming cut 2 bases from V and 7 bases from J; bases unmatched to any gene: 5. The CDR3 here is CAWSPGQRQPQHF. CDR3 nucleotide sequence: TGTGCCTGGAGTCCGGGACAGAGACAGCCCCAGCATTTT.

The chain recombines TRBV2 with TRBJ1-5; 9 bases match TRBD1. The CDR3 totals 15 residues. Looked up from germline, CDR1 is SNHLY and CDR2 is FYNNEI. With V trimmed by 5 bases and J by 3 bases, 5 bases remained unmatched. This chain's CDR3 is CASSRQGDPNQPQHF. The CDR3 nucleotides are TGTGCCAGCAGTAGACAGGGGGACCCCAATCAGCCCCAGCATTTT. Together with reference TRBV2 and TRBJ1-5, the CDR3 gives the full variable domain: EPEVTQTPSHQVTQMGQEVILRCVPISNHLYFYWYRQILGQKVEFLVSFYNNEISEKSEIFDDQFSVERPDGSNFTLKIRSTKLEDSAMYFCASSRQGDPNQPQHFGDGTRLSIL.